This T cell receptor (beta chain) was captured by sequencing in a study of a mutant IDH1 vaccine in newly diagnosed glioma. Study information: Earlier care involved radiotherapy, temozolomide, or both, and the majority received both.

CDR3 length: 15 residues. CDR1 and CDR2 (germline): SGHRS, YFSETQ. Trimming pared 2 bases from V and 2 bases from J, leaving 10 bases between. A note on this clone: Its cognate antigen is unknown.

Produced via immunoSEQ multiplex PCR; TCRdb's table is partial and in-frame only. The table shows approximately 62,000 clones, with around 80% occurring only once. The time point: week 35, safety follow-up. Alongside topical imiquimod, each dose of vaccine comprised 300 ug of mutant IDH1 20-mer peptide. The chain employs TRBV5-1 and TRBJ2-2; no firm D call. The input for sequencing was PBMCs, taken from a glioma patient whose treatment included an IDH1 peptide vaccine. The sequence derives from a man aged 30 to 45 with glioma. The CDR3 protein is CASSFTTVNTGELFF. The CDR3 coding sequence is TGCGCCAGCAGCTTCACTACTGTCAACACCGGGGAGCTGTTTTTT.